The clone carrying this TCR delta chain occurred once. Its matching antigen is unknown. This sample is drawn from a study of human gamma delta and Vdelta1 T cells. The CDR3 extends over 21 amino acids. V lost 7 bases and J lost 0; bases outside the gene matches: 25. From germline, CDR1 is TSWWSYY and CDR2 QGS. TCRdb processed the PCR reads again with the CATT caller. The sample carries over 5,500 delta-chain clones, 40% recorded once. Broader study findings: Reportedly, Delta One T cells were polyclonal and broadly targeted acute myeloid leukemia.

This sequence originates from a human donor in good health. J is TRDJ1 and V is TRDV1; 8 bases match TRDD3. Sequenced material: Vdelta1 gamma-delta T cells from blood grown in culture (DOT cells). The CDR3 nucleotides read TGTGCTCTTGTCCATGCTGGGGGTTTCCCCCTACTGGGGGTCTACACCGATAAACTCATCTTT. Its translation is CALVHAGGFPLLGVYTDKLIF.